This TCR beta chain was retrieved from a study of T cell responses to AZD1222 COVID-19 vaccine. General observations from the study: The donor cohort was predominantly white British with a female majority, and clonal diversity may have been underestimated.

Note on this clone: Its specificity is unknown.

Clones were sequenced by immunoSEQ multiplex PCR, and TCRdb holds only the in-frame ones, with some missing. The table includes 210,000 or so clones, about 94% detected once. There are 16 residues in the CDR3. Looked up from germline, CDR1 is SGHVS and CDR2 is FQNEAQ. V gave up 4 bases and J gave up 0 bases; unmatched junction bases: 5. The material sequenced was peripheral blood, taken 28 days after the second dose of the MenACWY control vaccine. This TCR derives from an adult who received the MenACWY meningococcal vaccine as a control. The gene calls are TRBV7-8 and TRBJ2-7; 11 positions agree with TRBD2. The CDR3 is CASSWGLAEISYEQYF. As DNA, the CDR3 is TGTGCCAGCAGCTGGGGACTAGCGGAGATCTCCTACGAGCAGTACTTC.